These 7 T cell receptor beta chains originate from one sample sequenced in a study of CD8+CD57+ T cells in acquired aplastic anemia. TCR beta VDJ and CDR3 profiling used genomic DNA as template. One entry per CDR3 protein results from TCRdb running MiXCR on the reads. Here the sample spans fewer than 250,000 distinct CDR3 sequences, roughly half being singletons. The specimen was sorted CD4+, CD8+, or CD8+CD57+ T cells (not recorded which) from PBMCs. Receptors were obtained from a human donor in good health, serving as a control.

A single count supports this clonotype. The chain combines TRBV4-3 with TRBJ2-1; 9 bases are a match to TRBD2. The CDR3 totals 17 residues. Trimming cost V 0 bases and J 5 bases; bases outside gene matches: 8. Germline assignment: CDR1 LGHNA and CDR2 YSLEER. For the CDR3, the DNA is TGCGCCAGCAGCCAAGAAGGGCCAGCTAGCGGGGACAATGAGCAGTTCTTC. Residues: CASSQEGPASGDNEQFF.

The chain uses TRBV29-1 and TRBJ2-1; 9 nucleotides align to TRBD2. The V and J ends lost 1 base and 3 bases, in that order; junction bases with no gene match: 7. From germline, CDR1 is SQVTM and CDR2 ANQGSEA. The CDR3 runs to 16 residues. CDR3 amino acids: CSVEVETSGFYNEQFF. The CDR3 nucleotides are TGCAGCGTTGAAGTGGAGACTAGCGGATTCTACAATGAGCAGTTCTTC.

The V and J genes are TRBV20-1 and TRBJ1-5, with 9 bases lining up with TRBD1. Germline V CDR1 and CDR2: DFQATT, SNEGSKA (reference sequence). The CDR3 is 14 amino acids. V gave up 0 bases and J gave up 6 bases; unmatched junction bases: 3. This CDR3 is CSARDGTGSQPQHF. In nucleotides, the CDR3 is TGCAGTGCTAGAGATGGGACAGGGAGTCAGCCCCAGCATTTT.

Only a few counts were recorded for this clonotype. The J gene is TRBJ2-7, the V gene TRBV20-1; D is unresolved. Trimming pared 0 bases from V and 7 bases from J, leaving 13 bases between. This CDR3 has 13 residues. Germline V gives CDR1 DFQATT, CDR2 SNEGSKA (reference sequence). Written as DNA, the CDR3 is TGCAGTGCTAGAGAAGTCCATCTTGGGGAGCAGTACTTC. Translated: CSAREVHLGEQYF.

The rearrangement joins TRBV20-1 to TRBJ1-6; no definite D call. This CDR3 has 13 amino acids. Per germline, CDR1 DFQATT and CDR2 SNEGSKA (reference sequence). CDR3 coding DNA: TGCAGCGCAAGAAGCTCCTATAATTCACCCCTCCACTTT. Its protein is CSARSSYNSPLHF.

This chain uses TRBV4-3 with TRBJ2-5; 14 bases match TRBD2. This CDR3 region has 18 residues. Germline V CDR1 and CDR2: LGHNA, YSLEER. V was clipped by 0 bases and J by 1 base; unmatched bases: 4. The CDR3 DNA is TGCGCCAGCAGCCAAGATGGGACTAGCGGGGGTCCCCAAGAGACCCAGTACTTC. Protein sequence: CASSQDGTSGGPQETQYF.

The rearrangement uses TRBV29-1 and TRBJ2-1, with D possibly being TRBD1 or TRBD2 (6 bases each). Germline values: CDR1 SQVTM, CDR2 ANQGSEA. V lost 0 bases to trimming and J lost 9 bases, with 15 bases between them. The length of the CDR3 is 14 residues. CDR3 sequence (DNA): TGCAGCGTTGAAGATCCACTGGGGGGCAGTGAGCAGTTCTTC. Translation gives CSVEDPLGGSEQFF.